Below, one T cell receptor beta chain is given with its context. Profiling relied on immunoSEQ multiplex PCR, and the TCRdb table lists in-frame clones only, not all of them. This table has roughly 250,000 clones, approximately 91% appearing once. Study members were between about 18 and 95 years old and lived in fewer than 30 US regions. This sample was taken from a study of blood T cell repertoires in COVID-19. Study details: Sample material is recorded as cDNA or gDNA derived from T cells, B-cell-depleted T cells, or PBMCs.

Trimming pared 4 bases from V and 1 base from J, leaving 17 bases between. Germline V lookup: CDR1 SGHRS, CDR2 YFSETQ. The CDR3 is made up of 16 amino acids. This TCR was recovered from a woman between 40 and 55 years old with acute COVID-19. The chain couples TRBV5-1 to TRBJ2-5; tentative D call: TRBD1 (6 bases). Sequenced input: PBMCs or T cells enriched from blood (not recorded which). CDR3 bases: TGCGCCAGCAGCCTTGGGGGCGTTGGGGTCCAAGAGACCCAGTACTTC. This encodes CASSLGGVGVQETQYF.